This T cell receptor beta chain was retrieved from a study of T cell repertoires in ileal Crohn's disease. Study findings and constraints: Every patient over 26.8% clonality showed endoscopic recurrence.

As regards this clone: Antigen unknown.

The germline V gene has CDR1 SGHTS and CDR2 YDEGEE. Trimming removed 4 bases at V and 7 bases at J, with 15 bases between. This CDR3 region has 13 residues. Assay: immunoSEQ multiplex PCR; the TCRdb copy retains only in-frame clones and omits some. Of around 15,000 clones listed, around 78% are singletons. The material sequenced was ileal tissue. The sequence was obtained from an adult with Crohn's disease. The chain has TRBV5-8 and TRBJ2-7; D might be TRBD2 (6 bases). CDR3 in amino acids: CASSGTEGLEQYF. The CDR3 bases are TGTGCCAGCAGCGGAACGGAGGGACTGGAGCAGTACTTC.